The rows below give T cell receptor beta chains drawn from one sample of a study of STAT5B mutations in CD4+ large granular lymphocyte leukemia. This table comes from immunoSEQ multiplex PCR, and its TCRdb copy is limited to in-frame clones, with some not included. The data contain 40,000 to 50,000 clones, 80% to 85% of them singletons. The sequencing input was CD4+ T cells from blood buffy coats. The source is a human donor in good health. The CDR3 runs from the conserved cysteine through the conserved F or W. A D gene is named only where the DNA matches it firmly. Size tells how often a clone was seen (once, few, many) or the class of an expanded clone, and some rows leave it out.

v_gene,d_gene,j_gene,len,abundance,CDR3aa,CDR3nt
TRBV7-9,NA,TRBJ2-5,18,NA,CASSLGSGGLLGQETQYF,TGTGCCAGCAGCTTAGGATCGGGCGGTTTGTTGGGCCAAGAGACCCAGTACTTC
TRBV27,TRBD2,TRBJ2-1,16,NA,CASSLSASGSANEQFF,TGTGCCAGCAGTTTATCGGCCAGCGGGAGTGCCAATGAGCAGTTCTTC
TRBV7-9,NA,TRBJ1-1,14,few,CASRPYPGNTEAFF,TGTGCCAGCAGGCCTTACCCAGGGAACACTGAAGCTTTCTTT
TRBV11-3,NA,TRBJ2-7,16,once,CASSPRGAGLSYEQYF,TGTGCCAGCAGCCCCCGTGGAGCGGGTCTCTCCTACGAGCAGTACTTC
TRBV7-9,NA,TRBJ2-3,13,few,CASSLVGSDTQYF,TGTGCCAGCAGCTTAGTGGGGTCAGATACGCAGTATTTT
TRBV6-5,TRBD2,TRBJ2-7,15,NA,CASSYWASGTYEQYF,TGTGCCAGCAGTTATTGGGCTAGCGGAACCTACGAGCAGTACTTC
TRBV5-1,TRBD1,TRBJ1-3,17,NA,CASRTGTGGLSGNTIYF,TGCGCCAGCAGAACCGGGACAGGGGGCCTCTCTGGAAACACCATATATTTT
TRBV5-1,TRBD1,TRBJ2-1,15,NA,CASSLAGQGNNEQFF,TGCGCCAGCAGCTTGGCGGGACAGGGTAACAATGAGCAGTTCTTC
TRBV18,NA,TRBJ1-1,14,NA,CASSPPGQTLGAFF,TGTGCCAGCTCACCACCGGGACAAACCTTAGGAGCTTTCTTT
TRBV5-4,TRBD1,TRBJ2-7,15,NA,CASSLEWAGGDEQYF,TGTGCCAGCAGCTTGGAATGGGCAGGGGGCGACGAGCAGTACTTC
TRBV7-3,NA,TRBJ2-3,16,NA,CASSPKGGSGTDTQYF,TGTGCCAGCAGCCCCAAGGGGGGTTCCGGCACAGATACGCAGTATTTT
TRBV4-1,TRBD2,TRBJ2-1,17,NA,CASSPGLAGVGGNEQFF,TGCGCCAGCAGCCCCGGACTAGCGGGAGTGGGGGGGAATGAGCAGTTCTTC
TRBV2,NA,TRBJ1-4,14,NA,CASSPQVVNEKLFF,TGTGCCAGCAGTCCACAGGTAGTTAATGAAAAACTGTTTTTT
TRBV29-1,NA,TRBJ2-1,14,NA,CSVLRQGSYNEQFF,TGCAGCGTTCTTAGGCAGGGATCCTACAATGAGCAGTTCTTC
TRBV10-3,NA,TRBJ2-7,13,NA,CAIDFTGLGEQYF,TGTGCCATCGACTTTACAGGTCTGGGAGAGCAGTACTTC
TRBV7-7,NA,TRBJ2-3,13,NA,CASSLVGGDTQYF,TGTGCCAGCAGCTTAGTGGGAGGCGATACGCAGTATTTT
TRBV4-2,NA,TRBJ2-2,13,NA,CASSQEGEGELFF,TGTGCCAGCAGCCAAGAGGGGGAAGGGGAGCTGTTTTTT
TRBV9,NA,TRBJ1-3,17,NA,CASSVETGRISGNTIYF,TGTGCCAGCAGCGTAGAGACAGGAAGGATCTCTGGAAACACCATATATTTT
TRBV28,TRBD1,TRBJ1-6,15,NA,CASHVSGGNNSPLHF,TGTGCCAGCCATGTGTCAGGGGGGAATAATTCACCCCTCCACTTT
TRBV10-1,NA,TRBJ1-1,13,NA,CASSKLSGAEAFF,TGCGCCAGCAGTAAACTTTCTGGGGCTGAAGCTTTCTTT
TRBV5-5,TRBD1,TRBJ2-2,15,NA,CASSHEGQGSGELFF,TGTGCCAGCAGCCACGAGGGACAGGGTTCCGGGGAGCTGTTTTTT
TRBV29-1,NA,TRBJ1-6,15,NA,CSVVTGKRGGSPLHF,TGCAGCGTTGTCACAGGGAAACGAGGGGGTTCACCCCTCCACTTT